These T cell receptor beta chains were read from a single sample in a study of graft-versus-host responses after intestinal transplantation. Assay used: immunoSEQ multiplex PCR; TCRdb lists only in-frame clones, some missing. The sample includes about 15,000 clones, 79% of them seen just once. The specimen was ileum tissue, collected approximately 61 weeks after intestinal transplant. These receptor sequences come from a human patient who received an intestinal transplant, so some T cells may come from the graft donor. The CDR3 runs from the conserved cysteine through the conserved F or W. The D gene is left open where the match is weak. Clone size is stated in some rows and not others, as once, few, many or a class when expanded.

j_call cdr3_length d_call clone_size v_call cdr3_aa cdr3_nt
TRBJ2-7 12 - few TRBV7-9 CASTRSSYEQYF TGTGCCAGCACGAGGTCCTCCTACGAGCAGTACTTC
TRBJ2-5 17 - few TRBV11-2 CASSLAPIETRGETQYF TGTGCCAGCAGCTTAGCCCCCATCGAAACCCGCGGGGAGACCCAGTACTTC
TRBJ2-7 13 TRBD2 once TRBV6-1 CASNPGTSGEQYF TGTGCCAGCAACCCCGGGACTAGCGGCGAGCAGTACTTC
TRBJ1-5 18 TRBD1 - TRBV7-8 CASSSLPGQVNSNQPQHF TGTGCCAGCAGCTCGCTCCCGGGACAGGTAAATAGCAATCAGCCCCAGCATTTT
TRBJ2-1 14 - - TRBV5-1 CASSGGSNYNEQFF TGCGCCAGCAGCGGGGGATCCAACTACAATGAGCAGTTCTTC
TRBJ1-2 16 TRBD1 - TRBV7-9 CASSVPGGAQGYGYTF TGTGCCAGCAGCGTACCAGGGGGGGCGCAGGGCTATGGCTACACCTTC
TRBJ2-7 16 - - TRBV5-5 CASSLEASHSSYEQYF TGTGCCAGCAGCTTGGAGGCGAGCCATAGCTCCTACGAGCAGTACTTC
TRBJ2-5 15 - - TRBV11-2 CASSPQGGAGETQYF TGTGCCAGCAGCCCCCAAGGGGGGGCAGGCGAGACCCAGTACTTC
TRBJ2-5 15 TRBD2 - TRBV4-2 CASSQDRGGPETQYF TGTGCCAGCAGCCAGGATCGGGGGGGCCCAGAGACCCAGTACTTC
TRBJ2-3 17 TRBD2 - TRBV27 CASSGLERLAGDNTQYF TGTGCCAGCAGTGGCCTCGAAAGGCTAGCGGGAGATAATACGCAGTATTTT
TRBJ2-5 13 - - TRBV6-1 CASSQEYQETQYF TGTGCCAGCAGCCAAGAGTACCAAGAGACCCAGTACTTC
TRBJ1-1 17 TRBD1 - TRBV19 CASSTLPGTESNTEAFF TGTGCCAGTAGTACACTACCCGGGACAGAGTCGAACACTGAAGCTTTCTTT
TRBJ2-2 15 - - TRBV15 CATSTTSTVTGELFF TGTGCCACCAGCACCACTTCCACAGTCACCGGGGAGCTGTTTTTT
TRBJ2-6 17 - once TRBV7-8 CASSWDAIGSGANVLTF TGTGCCAGCAGCTGGGATGCCATAGGCTCTGGGGCCAACGTCCTGACTTTC
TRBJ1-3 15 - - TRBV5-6 CASTWGRQAGNTIYF TGTGCCAGCACCTGGGGGCGTCAGGCAGGAAACACCATATATTTT
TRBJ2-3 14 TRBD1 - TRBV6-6 CASSRGTGWDTQYF TGTGCCAGCAGCCGTGGGACAGGGTGGGATACGCAGTATTTT
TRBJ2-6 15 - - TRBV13 CASSLFGYGANVLTF TGTGCCAGCAGCTTGTTTGGTTATGGGGCCAACGTCCTGACTTTC
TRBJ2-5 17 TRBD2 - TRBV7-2 CASSPVVLAGAHRTQYF TGTGCCAGCAGCCCAGTGGTCCTAGCGGGGGCCCACCGGACCCAGTACTTC
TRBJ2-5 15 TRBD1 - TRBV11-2 CASSFTDRGRETQYF TGTGCCAGCAGCTTTACGGACAGGGGTCGGGAGACCCAGTACTTC
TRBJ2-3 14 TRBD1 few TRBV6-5 CASSQPGGADTQYF TGTGCCAGCAGCCAACCAGGGGGAGCAGATACGCAGTATTTT
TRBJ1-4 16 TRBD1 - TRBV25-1 CASSVPQGAQGEKLFF TGTGCCAGCAGTGTTCCACAGGGGGCGCAGGGTGAAAAACTGTTTTTT
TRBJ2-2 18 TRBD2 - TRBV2 CASRAGLAGGPNTGELFF TGTGCCAGCAGAGCTGGACTAGCGGGGGGGCCGAACACCGGGGAGCTGTTTTTT
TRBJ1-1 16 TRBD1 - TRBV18 CASSRDRGGMNTEAFF TGTGCCAGCTCCCGCGACAGGGGTGGAATGAACACTGAAGCCTTCTTT
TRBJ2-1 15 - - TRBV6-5 CASSYSALGRDEQFF TGTGCCAGCAGTTACTCGGCTTTGGGTCGGGATGAGCAGTTCTTC
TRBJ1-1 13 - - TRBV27 CASSQGTITEAFF TGTGCCAGCAGTCAGGGAACTATTACTGAAGCTTTCTTT
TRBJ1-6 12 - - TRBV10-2 CATQGPNSPLHF TGCGCCACCCAGGGTCCTAATTCACCCCTCCACTTT
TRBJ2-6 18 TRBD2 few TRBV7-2 CASSLAWYGGTGANVLTF TGTGCCAGCAGCTTAGCGTGGTACGGGGGGACGGGGGCCAACGTCCTGACTTTC